This T cell receptor (beta chain) was sequenced for a study of blood T cell repertoires in COVID-19 (dated by TCRdb to the early 2020s). Study-level background: Collaborator samples came from the United States, Italy and Spain and covered acute and convalescent phases of COVID-19. The repertoires were released in a freely available public database meant as a resource for research on the immune response to SARS-CoV-2. Sample metadata almost always included a de-identified subject ID, COVID-19 status, age in years and sex. The samples were drawn from the first 160 participants of the ongoing ImmuneRACE study and from 950 to 1,500 subjects provided by 6 global collaborators. The material from the prospective study consisted of cDNA or gDNA derived from T cells, B-cell-depleted T cells, or PBMCs. Deeply sampled blood TCRbeta repertoires from subjects exposed to, actively infected with, or recovered from COVID-19 were included in the dataset. Where available, HLA class I and class II types were taken from metadata supplied by the sample provider and were not determined by assay-based typing. Broad study findings and their caveats: How much clinical and demographic metadata was included differed by source and by participant, and the metadata was provided uncurated.

Each collaborating institution followed its own protocols to collect whole blood in K2EDTA tubes. For TCRbeta analysis, collaborator samples were shipped as frozen whole blood, as isolated PBMCs, or as DNA extracted from either sample type. This clone has only one observation. The target of this receptor is not known. The record has no base qualities; no much larger clone is one base away. According to the germline V gene (reference sequence), CDR1 reads MNHEY and CDR2 reads SMNVEV. There are 13 amino acids in the CDR3, from cysteine to phenylalanine inclusive. Only the CDR3 portion is preserved as DNA: 39 bases, with reading frame beginning at the first base. V and J are truncated by 6 bases and 8 bases respectively, leaving an intervening sequence of 16 bases. TCRbeta CDR3 regions were amplified from genomic DNA using the immunoSEQ Assay, a bias-controlled multiplex PCR. From the authors' description of their analysis: The number of nucleated cells in each sample was estimated from the amplification of reference gene primers within the assay. To quantify the absolute abundance of each unique TCRbeta CDR3 rearrangement, sequence reads were collapsed and filtered. For each sample, productive Simpson clonality was calculated as the square root of Simpson's diversity index over productive rearrangements. What TCRdb holds here is the immuneACCESS table cut down to in-frame rearrangements. Part of the clones is not present; checked against another copy, under half of the missing clones reflect an unresolved V gene, and the others are unexplained. Clone size and the V and J calls come from that table; the DNA yielded D and trimming. Here the sample has about 260,000 clones; around 84% occur a single time. Around 4% of the sample comes from the top ten.

Sequencing was performed on peripheral blood. This clonotype was sampled from a man in his fifties or sixties with acute or convalescent COVID-19. In this chain, TRBV27 is recombined with TRBJ1-2, and TRBD1 may be the D gene, going by 5 matching bases. The CDR3 amino acid sequence is: CASRAGRDDGYTF. The bases are TGTGCCAGCAGAGCGGGGCGGGATGACGGCTACACCTTC.